The clone carrying this T cell receptor (beta chain) was counted a few times. Its target is unknown. For the second PCR, which ran for roughly 6 to 11 cycles, a sample-barcoded 5' primer and a J-beta primer mix were used. Each CDR3 protein gets one entry after TCRdb re-called the 5' RACE reads with MiXCR. This table has some 290,000 distinct CDR3 sequences, around 29% appearing once. This sample is drawn from a study of blood T cells in healthy people across ages. Whole-study results and caveats: Roughly linearly, TCR beta diversity per million T cells fell as age increased.

This CDR3 contains 15 residues. The J segment lost 4 bases and the V segment lost 4 bases, leaving 3 bases of the junction unmatched. Per the germline V gene, CDR1 is SGHKS and CDR2 is YYEKEE (reference sequence). The source of this sequence is a woman in her 70s in good health. Sequenced: blood. This chain connects TRBV5-5 to TRBJ2-6; TRBD1 matches at 9 bases. The CDR3 DNA sequence: TGTGCCAGCAGCCGGACAGGGGTCGGGGCCAACGTCCTGACTTTC. Residues: CASSRTGVGANVLTF.